This TCR beta chain was sequenced in a study of T cells in Graves' hyperthyroidism and ophthalmopathy. Study observations and caveats: Most thyroid-expanded clonotypes above 0.001 were also found in blood. Stable hyperthyroidism was separated from ophthalmopathy by a model based on 13 V-J features.

The TCR beta CDR3 regions underwent amplification using RNA transcripts as the source. During a first-round RT-PCR of the TCR CDR3, the HTBI primer set was used. TCRdb redid the calling of the multiplex PCR reads with MiXCR, one entry per CDR3 protein. The profile shows around 400,000 distinct CDR3 sequences, around 14% of them singletons. Across 18 months, stable Graves' hyperthyroidism was marked by no progression to ophthalmopathy. Participants, patients aged 18 to 65, had newly diagnosed hyperthyroidism with a duration under 2 months. The germline V gene encodes CDR1 DFQATT and CDR2 SNEGSKA (reference sequence). J lost 7 bases, V lost 5 bases, and 8 bases had no gene match. This CDR3 is 15 amino acids long. Points on this clonotype: Its matching antigen is unknown.

J is TRBJ1-6 and V is TRBV20-1; 10 bases are shared with TRBD1. This receptor was identified in a woman aged 18-35 years with Graves' hyperthyroidism. The sequenced sample consisted of blood. CDR3: CSAHMGGQGNSPLHF. The CDR3, as DNA: TGCAGTGCTCATATGGGGGGACAGGGGAATTCACCCCTCCACTTT.